This T cell receptor (beta chain) was identified during a study of T cells in Graves' hyperthyroidism and ophthalmopathy. Researchers took RNA transcripts and amplified the TCR beta CDR3 regions from them. HTBI primers were the set used in a first-round RT-PCR of the TCR CDR3. MiXCR, run by TCRdb on the multiplex PCR reads, gives a single entry per CDR3 protein. This table holds around 200,000 distinct CDR3 sequences, more than 15% found once. The germline V gene has CDR1 MGHDK and CDR2 SYGVNS. V gave up 4 bases and J gave up 2 bases; unmatched junction bases: 25. The CDR3 runs to 24 residues. Each diagnosis was grounded in clinical symptoms, serum thyroxine and TRAb, thyroid ultrasound, and orbital computed tomography. Points from the study as a whole: A median 6.5 months before onset, the model predicted ophthalmopathy. In the blood, most expanded thyroid clonotypes above 0.001 appeared as well. Ophthalmopathy stood apart from stable hyperthyroidism in a 13 V-J model.

Comments on this clonotype: Its matching antigen is unknown.

The source is a woman between 45 and 65 years old with Graves' hyperthyroidism. This chain links TRBV25-1 with TRBJ2-5; 16 nucleotides align to TRBD2. Sequencing input: blood. The CDR3 nucleotides are TGTGCCAGCAGTGGCCCCCGTCCCCTCACTACTGGGACTAGCGGGGGGGCTCGGCAAGAGACCCAGTACTTC. Its protein product is CASSGPRPLTTGTSGGARQETQYF.